This T cell receptor beta chain is drawn from a study of patients and donors after allogeneic stem cell transplantation. TCRdb processed the RT-PCR reads anew with MiXCR; each CDR3 protein has one entry. The sample records about 89,000 distinct CDR3 sequences, roughly 52% being singletons. This CDR3 spans 17 amino acids. Germline assignment: CDR1 SGHVS and CDR2 FQNEAQ. V was clipped by 5 bases and J by 0 bases, with 19 bases between them. The rearrangement links TRBV7-8 to TRBJ1-2, with D possibly matching TRBD1 (6 bases). The sequencing sample was made of blood, either unsorted or a sorted T cell fraction (not recorded which). This TCR came from a human donor who was either an allogeneic HSCT recipient or a stem cell or donor lymphocyte infusion donor (not recorded which). It is not recorded whose cells these are; they may come from a transplant donor. CDR3 sequence: CASSKAGVHAPNYGYTF. CDR3 nucleotide sequence: TGTGCCAGCAGCAAGGCAGGGGTTCATGCTCCTAACTATGGCTACACCTTC.